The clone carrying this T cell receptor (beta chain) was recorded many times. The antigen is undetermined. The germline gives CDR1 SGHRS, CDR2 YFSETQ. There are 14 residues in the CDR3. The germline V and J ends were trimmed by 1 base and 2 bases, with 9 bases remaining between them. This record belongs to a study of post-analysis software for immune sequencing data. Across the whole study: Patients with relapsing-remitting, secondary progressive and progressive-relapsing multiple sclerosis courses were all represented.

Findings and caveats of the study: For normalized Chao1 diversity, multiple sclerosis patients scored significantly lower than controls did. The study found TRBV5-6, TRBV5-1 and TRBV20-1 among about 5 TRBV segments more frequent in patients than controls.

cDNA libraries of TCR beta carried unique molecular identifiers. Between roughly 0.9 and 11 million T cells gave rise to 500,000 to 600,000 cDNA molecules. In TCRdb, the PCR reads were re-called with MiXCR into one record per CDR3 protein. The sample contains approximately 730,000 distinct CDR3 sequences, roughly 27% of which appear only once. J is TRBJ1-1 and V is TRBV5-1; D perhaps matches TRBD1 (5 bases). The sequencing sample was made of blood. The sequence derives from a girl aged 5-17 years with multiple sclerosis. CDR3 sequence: CASSLNGGNTEAFF. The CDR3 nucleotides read TGCGCCAGCAGCTTGAACGGGGGTAACACTGAAGCTTTCTTT.